A single sample is the source of the 30 T cell receptor beta chains below, sequenced in a study of cytomegalovirus exposure and HLA in healthy donors. The PCR was carried out with 60 Vbeta primers and 13 Jbeta primers. The repertoire was sequenced with immunoSEQ multiplex PCR; TCRdb's copy has only in-frame clones and lacks some. The table shows around 160,000 clones, with 70% occurring only once. The sequenced material came from PBMCs. The receptors stem from a man aged 18 to 29 in good health and CMV-seropositive.

The J gene is TRBJ2-5, the V gene TRBV7-9; D gene unclear. Germline V gene lookup returns CDR1 SEHNR and CDR2 FQNEAQ (reference sequence). The CDR3 contains 12 residues. Trimming stripped 4 bases from V and 5 bases from J, with 8 bases between. This CDR3 is CASSSSMETQYF. For the CDR3, the DNA is TGTGCCAGCAGCTCTAGTATGGAGACCCAGTACTTC.

For the CDR3, the DNA is TGCGCCAGCAGCTTCTTAACTAGCACAGATACGCAGTATTTT. Translation gives CASSFLTSTDTQYF. The chain combines TRBV5-1 with TRBJ2-3, with D uncertain. With 2 bases removed from V and 0 bases from J, the gap between germline ends came to 7 bases. From germline, CDR1 is SGHRS and CDR2 YFSETQ. The CDR3 totals 14 residues.

The chain has TRBV4-1 and TRBJ1-2; 10 bases are a match to TRBD1. Germline assignment: CDR1 MGHRA and CDR2 YSYEKL. The trim removed 1 base at V and 5 bases at J, leaving 4 bases unmatched. The CDR3 is 15 residues long. The CDR3 sequence: CASSQVPGQGYGYTF. Here the CDR3 DNA reads TGCGCCAGCAGCCAAGTCCCGGGACAGGGGTATGGCTACACCTTC.

J is TRBJ2-5 and V is TRBV5-1; 16 bases fit TRBD2. CDR1 is SGHRS and CDR2 is YFSETQ in the germline V gene. V was pared by 5 bases and J by 2 bases, with 3 bases of the junction left unmatched. The CDR3 covers 16 residues. CDR3 DNA: TGCGCCAGCAGACCGGGACTAGCGGGGGGGCAAGAGACCCAGTACTTC. The encoded protein is CASRPGLAGGQETQYF.

The V gene is TRBV5-6, the J gene TRBJ1-2; weak D call: TRBD1 (6 bases). Germline V gene sequence: CDR1 SGHDT, CDR2 YYEEEE. V was shortened by 4 bases and J by 10 bases, with 17 bases between the two germline ends. The CDR3 has 13 residues. The CDR3 DNA follows: TGTGCCAGCAGCGATATCAACAGGGCCATCTACACCTTC. This gives the protein CASSDINRAIYTF.

The V call is TRBV5-4, the J call TRBJ2-5, with D maybe TRBD1 (5 bases). CDR1 and CDR2 from the germline V gene are SGHNT and YYREEE (reference sequence). The V gene lost 0 bases and the J gene lost 1 base, with 7 bases spanning the gap. This CDR3 has 14 amino acids. The CDR3 DNA reads TGTGCCAGCAGCTTGGACGACAGCCAAGAGACCCAGTACTTC. It translates to CASSLDDSQETQYF.

The chain joins TRBV11-3 to TRBJ2-1; no clear D gene. Germline V gene data show CDR1 as SGHNT and CDR2 as YENEEA. V lost 4 bases and J lost 5, with 9 bases in between. CDR3 size: 13 residues. DNA of the CDR3: TGTGCCAGCAGCTCGGCGCGGAACAATGAGCAGTTCTTC. Translated: CASSSARNNEQFF.

This clone was observed once. The CDR3 loop is CASSPSGGFGNTIYF. The CDR3 DNA follows: TGTGCCAGCAGTCCCTCCGGGGGTTTTGGAAACACCATATATTTT. The chain is built from TRBV28 and TRBJ1-3; D might be TRBD1 (5 bases). CDR3 length: 15 amino acids. Germline CDR1 is MDHEN and CDR2 is SYDVKM. V was trimmed by 5 bases and J by 3 bases, leaving 14 bases between them. Together with reference TRBV28 and TRBJ1-3, the CDR3 gives the full variable domain: DVKVTQSSRYLVKRTGEKVFLECVQDMDHENMFWYRQDPGLGLRLIYFSYDVKMKEKGDIPEGYSVSREKKERFSLILESASTNQTSMYLCASSPSGGFGNTIYFGEGSWLTVV.

V is TRBV7-9 and J is TRBJ2-5; tentatively, D is TRBD2 (5 bases). The CDR3 consists of 14 residues. V lost 10 bases, J lost 1 base, and 16 bases lay in between. The germline CDR1 and CDR2 sequences are SEHNR and FQNEAQ (reference sequence). The CDR3 DNA is TGTGCCACCTGCCCCGGGGTGGCCCAAGAGACCCAGTACTTC. Protein: CATCPGVAQETQYF.

The chain's CDR3 is CASSHAKRGRGYEQYV. In nucleotides, the CDR3 is TGCGCCAGCAGCCATGCCAAGAGGGGCAGGGGTTACGAGCAGTACGTC. V gene TRBV4-1 combines with J gene TRBJ2-7; D may be TRBD1 (6 bases). The CDR3 is 16 amino acids. Germline CDR1 reads MGHRA; CDR2 reads YSYEKL. With 3 bases removed from V and 4 bases from J, the gap between germline ends came to 19 bases.

The chain couples TRBV7-9 to TRBJ2-5, with D unresolved. The germline V and J ends were trimmed by 5 bases and 2 bases, with 18 bases remaining between them. The germline V gene has CDR1 SEHNR and CDR2 FQNEAQ (reference sequence). This CDR3 region has 16 residues. The CDR3 nucleotides read TGTGCCAGCAGCCTCCGTTCTAACAGTTATCAAGAGACCCAGTACTTC. This translates into CASSLRSNSYQETQYF. Full variable domain (missing parts from reference TRBV7-9 and TRBJ2-5): DTGVSQNPRHKITKRGQNVTFRCDPISEHNRLYWYRQTLGQGPEFLTYFQNEAQLEKSRLLSDRFSAERPKGSFSTLEIQRTEQGDSAMYLCASSLRSNSYQETQYFGPGTRLLVL.

V gene TRBV15 combines with J gene TRBJ2-3, with 8 bases aligning to TRBD2. The CDR3 totals 20 residues. The V gene end was trimmed by 4 bases and the J gene end by 0 bases; junction bases not matched to a gene: 18. The V gene's germline CDR1 is LNHNV and CDR2 YYDKDF (reference sequence). CDR3 bases: TGTGCCACCAGCACCTCCTCCGGGACTAGGGGGTGGGGCAGCACAGATACGCAGTATTTT. Protein: CATSTSSGTRGWGSTDTQYF.

The rearrangement joins TRBV7-8 to TRBJ1-5; D is perhaps TRBD1 (5 bases). Trimming left V 0 bases short and J 6 bases short, with 15 bases between. Germline CDR1 is SGHVS and CDR2 is FQNEAQ. The CDR3 runs 16 residues. The CDR3, as DNA: TGTGCCAGCAGCTTAGCGGTTGGGGGGTCGGTTCAGCCCCAGCATTTT. Its protein product is CASSLAVGGSVQPQHF.

The chain joins TRBV9 to TRBJ2-5; TRBD2 aligns across 12 bases. Germline V gene sequence: CDR1 SGDLS, CDR2 YYNGEE. With 0 bases clipped from V and 5 bases from J, the junction kept 11 bases outside the gene matches. There are 18 residues in the CDR3. The CDR3 loop reads CASSVEALAGGPGETQYF. The DNA for the CDR3 is TGTGCCAGCAGCGTAGAGGCCCTAGCGGGGGGGCCGGGGGAGACCCAGTACTTC.

The sample holds one count of this clone. The rearrangement joins TRBV29-1 to TRBJ2-1; 9 positions match TRBD2. Germline CDR1 reads SQVTM; CDR2 reads ANQGSEA. The CDR3 has 15 residues. Trimming removed 1 base from V and 7 bases from J; junction bases left unmatched: 8. The CDR3 DNA is TGCAGCGTTGAAGTTGGGACTAGCCCCTTAAATGAGCAGTTCTTC. It yields the protein CSVEVGTSPLNEQFF.

V usage is TRBV9 and J usage is TRBJ1-1; 8 nucleotides agree with TRBD1. V lost 0 bases and J lost 1; bases outside the gene matches: 8. CDR1 is SGDLS and CDR2 is YYNGEE in the germline V gene. This CDR3 has 17 residues. CDR3 coding DNA: TGTGCCAGCAGCGTAGAAGACAGGGGCCCGACGAACACTGAAGCTTTCTTT. Protein sequence: CASSVEDRGPTNTEAFF.

The chain combines TRBV9 with TRBJ2-5; 8 positions match TRBD2. The V segment lost 3 bases and the J segment 4 bases; nucleotides outside the gene matches: 5. Looked up from germline, CDR1 is SGDLS and CDR2 is YYNGEE. The CDR3 sequence is 14 residues long. The CDR3 reads CASSDRAGVETQYF. DNA of the CDR3: TGTGCCAGCAGCGATCGAGCGGGGGTAGAGACCCAGTACTTC.

This clone was observed a few times. The chain links TRBV4-1 to TRBJ2-5; a possible D gene is TRBD2 (6 bases). Trimming removed 2 bases at V and 5 bases at J, with 15 bases between. This CDR3 has 15 residues. Germline CDR1 is MGHRA and CDR2 is YSYEKL. CDR3 nucleotide sequence: TGCGCCAGCAGCCAACGAGATGCAGGGAGGGAGACCCAGTACTTC. Amino acids: CASSQRDAGRETQYF.

This chain connects TRBV7-9 to TRBJ1-1, with D possibly being TRBD1 (5 bases). Germline assignment: CDR1 SEHNR and CDR2 FQNEAQ (reference sequence). V gave up 3 bases and J gave up 1 base, with 12 bases separating them. The CDR3 extends over 15 amino acids. CDR3 bases: TGTGCCAGCAGCTTGACAGTCAGGAGGAACACTGAAGCTTTCTTT. The encoded protein is CASSLTVRRNTEAFF.

This chain connects TRBV30 to TRBJ1-2; 7 bases map to TRBD1. V lost 8 bases and J lost 2; bases outside the gene matches: 11. Germline CDR1 GTSNPN, CDR2 SVGIG (reference sequence). The CDR3 covers 14 residues. The DNA of the CDR3 is TGTGCCCGGAACGAGGGCAGGGGGAACTATGGCTACACCTTC. Encoded protein: CARNEGRGNYGYTF. The entire variable domain, with the rest obtained from reference TRBV30 and TRBJ1-2, is as follows: SQTIHQWPATLVQPVGSPLSLECTVEGTSNPNLYWYRQAAGRGLQLLFYSVGIGQISSEVPQNLSASRPQDRQFILSSKKLLLSDSGFYLCARNEGRGNYGYTFGSGTRLTVV.

This clone was observed once. The chain has TRBV2 and TRBJ1-6, with D possibly being TRBD1 (6 bases). V lost 5 bases and J 9 bases, leaving 14 bases between the germline ends. The V gene's germline CDR1 is SNHLY and CDR2 FYNNEI. CDR3 size: 14 residues. CDR3 bases: TGTGCCAGCAGTCGGACAGATGGGACTTCACCCCTCCACTTT. Protein product: CASSRTDGTSPLHF.

The CDR3 loop is CAWTPSSNEQFF. The CDR3 bases are TGTGCCTGGACGCCTAGCTCCAATGAGCAGTTCTTC. J is TRBJ2-1 and V is TRBV30; tentatively, D is TRBD2 (5 bases). V lost 4 bases to trimming and J lost 6 bases, with 10 bases between them. This CDR3 contains 12 residues. Germline V gene data show CDR1 as GTSNPN and CDR2 as SVGIG (reference sequence).

The V and J genes are TRBV7-9 and TRBJ2-1; 7 nucleotides match TRBD1. CDR1 and CDR2 from the germline V gene are SEHNR and FQNEAQ (reference sequence). The CDR3 is 17 amino acids. Trimming at V came to 2 bases and at J to 4 bases, leaving 11 bases not matched to a gene. The CDR3 sequence: CASSLRPGQNPYNEQFF. CDR3 coding DNA: TGTGCCAGCAGCTTACGTCCGGGACAGAACCCGTACAATGAGCAGTTCTTC.

This chain connects TRBV10-3 to TRBJ2-1; a possible D gene is TRBD2 (7 bases). Deletions cut 3 bases from V and 3 bases from J, with 15 bases between. Germline V lookup: CDR1 ENHRY, CDR2 SYGVKD. The CDR3 extends over 16 amino acids. CDR3 sequence reads: CAISEGGGIIYNEQFF. The CDR3 DNA sequence: TGTGCCATCAGTGAAGGGGGGGGAATCATCTACAATGAGCAGTTCTTC.

The chain links TRBV6-5 to TRBJ2-3; 8 positions agree with TRBD2. CDR1 is MNHEY and CDR2 is SVGAGI in the germline V gene. The CDR3 has 15 residues. The J segment lost 4 bases and the V segment lost 1 base, leaving 4 bases of the junction unmatched. CDR3: CASSYFPGLADTQYF. The CDR3 DNA sequence: TGTGCCAGCAGTTACTTCCCGGGACTAGCAGATACGCAGTATTTT.

The rearrangement links TRBV15 to TRBJ2-2, with D unresolved. CDR3 length: 14 residues. Trimming took off 1 base at V and 1 base at J, with 4 bases between the two ends. Germline CDR1 is LNHNV and CDR2 is YYDKDF (reference sequence). Here the CDR3 DNA reads TGTGCCACCAGCAGAGTCAGGAACACCGGGGAGCTGTTTTTT. Encoded protein: CATSRVRNTGELFF. The variable domain in full, completed from reference TRBV15 and TRBJ2-2, reads DAMVIQNPRYQVTQFGKPVTLSCSQTLNHNVMYWYQQKSSQAPKLLFHYYDKDFNNEADTPDNFQSRRPNTSFCFLDIRSPGLGDTAMYLCATSRVRNTGELFFGEGSRLTVL.

The chain combines TRBV7-2 with TRBJ2-2, with 8 positions matching TRBD1. Germline CDR1 reads SGHTA; CDR2 reads FQGNSA. V was pared by 5 bases and J by 5 bases, with 7 bases of the junction left unmatched. This CDR3 contains 15 residues. The CDR3 spells CASSDRTGTTGELFF. Here the CDR3 DNA reads TGTGCCAGCAGCGACCGGACAGGGACTACCGGGGAGCTGTTTTTT.

V and J are TRBV6-1 and TRBJ1-2; the D gene is possibly TRBD1 (5 bases). Germline V lookup: CDR1 MNHNS, CDR2 SASEGT. The ends were cut back, 2 bases at V and 3 bases at J, with 13 bases in the middle. The CDR3 contains 15 residues. The chain's CDR3 is CASSETPQGDYGYTF. In DNA form, the CDR3 reads TGTGCCAGCAGTGAAACCCCACAAGGGGACTATGGCTACACCTTC.

The J gene is TRBJ1-5, the V gene TRBV6-5; 7 bases are a match to TRBD1. Germline V gene lookup returns CDR1 MNHEY and CDR2 SVGAGI. Trimming cost V 2 bases and J 8 bases; bases outside gene matches: 6. This CDR3 is 14 amino acids long. The CDR3 protein is CASSYGQEGEPQHF. In nucleotides, the CDR3 is TGTGCCAGCAGTTACGGACAGGAAGGGGAGCCCCAGCATTTT.

V is TRBV28 and J is TRBJ2-5, with 10 nucleotides matching TRBD2. V lost 2 bases to trimming and J lost 0 bases; unmatched junction nucleotides: 0. From germline, CDR1 is MDHEN and CDR2 SYDVKM. The CDR3 covers 15 residues. This chain's CDR3 is CASSLLAGDQETQYF. CDR3 DNA: TGTGCCAGCAGTTTACTAGCGGGGGACCAAGAGACCCAGTACTTC. The full variable domain, with the rest looked up from reference TRBV28 and TRBJ2-5, is DVKVTQSSRYLVKRTGEKVFLECVQDMDHENMFWYRQDPGLGLRLIYFSYDVKMKEKGDIPEGYSVSREKKERFSLILESASTNQTSMYLCASSLLAGDQETQYFGPGTRLLVL.